A selection of T cell receptor beta chains follows, all from one sample in a study of T-cell memory formation after mild COVID-19. TCRdb fed the 5' RACE reads into MiXCR, producing one record per CDR3 protein. The table lists 350,000 or so distinct CDR3 sequences, less than 25% of them singletons. What was sequenced was PBMCs or a T cell subset sorted from them (not recorded which). The receptor set was obtained from a young man who had mild COVID-19 (a few samples of this study predate the infection). Cell type and time point are not known. Each CDR3 is given with its conserved first and last residue. The D gene is left open where the match is weak. Only some rows state a clone size, as once, few, many or a class for expanded clones.

CDR3,DNA,V,D,J,size
CSSRQGQGYGYTF,TGCAGTTCCCGACAGGGACAGGGCTATGGCTACACCTTC,TRBV20-1,TRBD1,TRBJ1-2,-
CASSFTSGGSTDTQYF,TGTGCCAGCAGTTTCACTAGCGGGGGGAGCACAGATACGCAGTATTTT,TRBV2,TRBD2,TRBJ2-3,-
CASSSTGTGGEAFF,TGTGCCAGCAGCTCCACCGGGACAGGGGGTGAAGCTTTCTTT,TRBV7-3,TRBD1,TRBJ1-1,-
CASSLRRGRSDTQYF,TGTGCCAGCAGCCTCCGGCGGGGAAGATCAGATACGCAGTATTTT,TRBV11-1,-,TRBJ2-3,-
CASSLATNTEAFF,TGTGCCAGCAGCTTAGCCACAAACACTGAAGCTTTCTTT,TRBV7-8,-,TRBJ1-1,-
CSVAGANYGYTF,TGCAGCGTTGCCGGGGCTAACTATGGCTACACCTTC,TRBV29-1,-,TRBJ1-2,-
CASSSTSQGSIQYF,TGTGCCAGCAGTTCCACTTCACAGGGTAGCATTCAGTACTTC,TRBV2,-,TRBJ2-4,few
CASSLTGTPGDTQYF,TGTGCCAGCAGCTTAACCGGGACGCCGGGGGATACGCAGTATTTT,TRBV7-3,-,TRBJ2-3,few
CASSWDRGGQETQYF,TGTGCCAGCAGTTGGGACAGGGGAGGGCAAGAGACCCAGTACTTC,TRBV6-6,TRBD1,TRBJ2-5,few
CATSRVRGTDTQYF,TGTGCCACCAGCAGAGTACGGGGGACAGATACGCAGTATTTT,TRBV15,-,TRBJ2-3,few
CASSSPGSEQYF,TGTGCCAGCAGTTCCCCGGGATCCGAGCAGTACTTC,TRBV12-3/TRBV12-4,-,TRBJ2-7,-
CASALGTGAPGETQYF,TGTGCTAGTGCCCTAGGGACAGGGGCTCCGGGCGAGACCCAGTACTTC,TRBV12-5,TRBD1,TRBJ2-5,-
CASSPSAGGKQPQHF,TGTGCCAGCTCGCCTTCCGCGGGGGGCAAACAGCCCCAGCATTTT,TRBV3-1,-,TRBJ1-5,-
CASSPRQGQQSPYTF,TGTGCCAGCAGCCCCAGACAGGGACAACAATCCCCCTACACCTTC,TRBV11-2,TRBD1,TRBJ1-2,few
CASSLAPLRAEYGYTF,TGTGCCAGCAGCTTGGCCCCGCTCCGGGCCGAATATGGCTACACCTTC,TRBV5-5,-,TRBJ1-2,few
CASSQVVGVNEQFF,TGCGCCAGCAGCCAGGTAGTTGGGGTCAATGAGCAGTTCTTC,TRBV5-1,-,TRBJ2-1,-
CATSRGPNEQFF,TGTGCCACCAGCAGAGGACCTAATGAGCAGTTCTTC,TRBV15,-,TRBJ2-1,-
CSAKVGDQPQHF,TGCAGCGCGAAGGTCGGGGATCAGCCCCAGCATTTT,TRBV20-1,-,TRBJ1-5,-
CASSQDLAGGRRDEQFF,TGCGCCAGCAGCCAAGATTTAGCGGGGGGCCGTAGGGATGAGCAGTTCTTC,TRBV4-1,TRBD2,TRBJ2-1,few
CASGPLAGGHNEQFF,TGTGCCAGCGGACCCTTAGCGGGGGGACACAATGAGCAGTTCTTC,TRBV4-2,TRBD2,TRBJ2-1,-
CASTIMGLTEDFLIGAGGNQPQHF,TGTGCCAGCACCATCATGGGTCTGACAGAGGACTTTCTAATTGGTGCGGGGGGCAATCAGCCCCAGCATTTT,TRBV7-3,-,TRBJ1-5,-
CASSFVRSEKLFF,TGTGCCAGCAGCTTTGTCCGCAGCGAAAAACTGTTTTTT,TRBV7-9,-,TRBJ1-4,few
CASSLLAGVNNEQFF,TGTGCCAGCAGCCTTCTAGCGGGGGTAAACAATGAGCAGTTCTTC,TRBV7-6,TRBD2,TRBJ2-1,few
CASRHYSRYGNTIYF,TGTGCCAGCAGACATTACTCCAGATATGGAAACACCATATATTTT,TRBV28,-,TRBJ1-3,many
CASGLFGTVNTEAFF,TGTGCCAGCGGACTGTTTGGGACAGTGAACACTGAAGCTTTCTTT,TRBV11-2,TRBD1,TRBJ1-1,-
CAWKLGQPTDTQYF,TGTGCCTGGAAGTTAGGCCAACCGACAGATACGCAGTATTTT,TRBV30,-,TRBJ2-3,-
CASSSSDDYADTQYF,TGTGCCAGCAGCTCTTCGGACGACTACGCAGATACGCAGTATTTT,TRBV7-6,-,TRBJ2-3,few
CASARQGINGYTF,TGCGCCAGCGCGAGACAGGGGATAAACGGCTACACCTTC,TRBV5-1,TRBD1,TRBJ1-2,-
CASSNLTSGNTGELFF,TGTGCCAGCAGCAACCTGACTAGCGGGAACACCGGGGAGCTGTTTTTT,TRBV12-3/TRBV12-4,TRBD2,TRBJ2-2,-
CASRRDAGTGAGYTF,TGTGCCAGCAGACGCGATGCCGGGACAGGGGCTGGCTACACCTTC,TRBV7-3,TRBD1,TRBJ1-2,-
CASSQLTSGPNEQFF,TGCGCCAGCAGCCAATTGACTAGCGGGCCGAATGAGCAGTTCTTC,TRBV4-3,TRBD2,TRBJ2-1,few
CASRMAGANVLTF,TGTGCCAGCCGTATGGCGGGGGCCAACGTCCTGACTTTC,TRBV6-2/TRBV6-3,-,TRBJ2-6,-
CASVNPTGSGANVLTF,TGTGCCAGCGTGAACCCGACAGGGAGCGGGGCCAACGTCCTGACTTTC,TRBV4-2,TRBD1,TRBJ2-6,few